This T cell receptor (beta chain) was profiled in a study of T cell clones after liver transplantation. Repertoires were generated with immunoSEQ multiplex PCR, while TCRdb's copy carries only in-frame clones and drops some. The sample lists 95,000 to 110,000 clones; 75% to 90% were seen once. The germline V and J ends were trimmed by 0 bases and 8 bases, with 14 bases remaining between them. Germline lookup yields CDR1 SGHRS and CDR2 YFSETQ. The CDR3 sequence is 15 residues long. The starting material was CD4+ T cells from blood, obtained before liver transplant. The chain has TRBV5-1 and TRBJ2-2; tentatively, D is TRBD1 or TRBD2 (5 bases each). This receptor was obtained from a human donor who received a liver transplant. CDR3 coding DNA: TGCGCCAGCAGCTTGGATACTAGAGGGACGGGGGAGCTGTTTTTT. Encoded protein: CASSLDTRGTGELFF. Supplemented by reference TRBV5-1 and TRBJ2-2, the full variable domain reads KAGVTQTPRYLIKTRGQQVTLSCSPISGHRSVSWYQQTPGQGLQFLFEYFSETQRNKGNFPGRFSGRQFSNSRSEMNVSTLELGDSALYLCASSLDTRGTGELFFGEGSRLTVL.